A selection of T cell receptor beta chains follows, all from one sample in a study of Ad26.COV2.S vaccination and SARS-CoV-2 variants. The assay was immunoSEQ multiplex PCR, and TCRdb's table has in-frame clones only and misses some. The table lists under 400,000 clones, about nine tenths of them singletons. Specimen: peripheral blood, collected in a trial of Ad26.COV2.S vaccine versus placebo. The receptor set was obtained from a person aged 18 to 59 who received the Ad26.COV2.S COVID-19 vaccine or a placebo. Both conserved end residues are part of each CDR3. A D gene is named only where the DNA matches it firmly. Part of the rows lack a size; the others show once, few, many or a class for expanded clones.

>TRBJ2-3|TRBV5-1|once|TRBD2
TGCGCCAGCAGCAGAGAGCGGGGGCAGACAGATACGCAGTATTTT
CASSRERGQTDTQYF
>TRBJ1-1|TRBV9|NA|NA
TGTGCCAGCAGCCCCTCCGGCGTATACACTGAAGCTTTCTTT
CASSPSGVYTEAFF
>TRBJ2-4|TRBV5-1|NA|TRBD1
TGCGCCAGCAGCCAGGGGCAGGGGGCAAACATTCAGTACTTC
CASSQGQGANIQYF
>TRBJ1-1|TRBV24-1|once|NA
TGTGCCACCAGGAGGGGTGAGAACACTGAAGCTTTCTTT
CATRRGENTEAFF
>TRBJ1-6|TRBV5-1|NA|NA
TGCGCCAGCAGCTTGACGGCCAGGGTAGGTGATTCACCCCTCCACTTT
CASSLTARVGDSPLHF
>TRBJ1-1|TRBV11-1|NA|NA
TGTGCCAGCAGCATAGTACTCGGCCAGACTAACACTGAAGCTTTCTTT
CASSIVLGQTNTEAFF
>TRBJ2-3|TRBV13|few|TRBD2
TGTGCCAGCAGCTCAGGACTAGCGGGAGATACGCAGTATTTT
CASSSGLAGDTQYF
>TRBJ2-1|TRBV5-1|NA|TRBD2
TGCGCCAGCAGCTTCGGGCTAGCGGGGAACAATGAGCAGTTCTTC
CASSFGLAGNNEQFF
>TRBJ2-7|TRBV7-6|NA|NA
TGTGCCAGCAGCACCAGGGGCCGAATGTCCTACGAGCAGTACTTC
CASSTRGRMSYEQYF
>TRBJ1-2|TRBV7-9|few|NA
TGTGCCAGCAGCCCATTGGGAGAGGACGGCTACACCTTC
CASSPLGEDGYTF
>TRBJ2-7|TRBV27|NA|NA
TGTGCCAGCAGTTTATCGGGACGGGACTACGAGCAGTACTTC
CASSLSGRDYEQYF
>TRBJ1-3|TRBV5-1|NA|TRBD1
TGCGCCAGCAGCTCTCCGGGACAGCACTCTGGAAACACCATATATTTT
CASSSPGQHSGNTIYF
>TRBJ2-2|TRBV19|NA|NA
TGTGCCAGTAGGCGCCTTGATGGGGGTCTTGTCCGGGAGCTGTTTTTT
CASRRLDGGLVRELFF
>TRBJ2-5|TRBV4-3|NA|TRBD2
TGCGCCAGCAGCCAAGATTATGGGGGGGGAGAGACCCAGTACTTC
CASSQDYGGGETQYF
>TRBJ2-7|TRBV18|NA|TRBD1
TGTGCCAGCTCACCACTTGGGGCAGGGGGCTTGTACGAGCAGTACTTC
CASSPLGAGGLYEQYF
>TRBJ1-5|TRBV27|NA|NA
TGTGCCAGCACCGCCGGGGGATCGGGCAATCAGCCCCAGCATTTT
CASTAGGSGNQPQHF
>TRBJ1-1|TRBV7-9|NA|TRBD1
TGTGCCAGCAGCGCCATCCTGGACAGGGCACCTGAAGCTTTCTTT
CASSAILDRAPEAFF
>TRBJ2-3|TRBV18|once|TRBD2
TGTGCCAGCTCACCCTCTAGCGGGGTAAGCACAGATACGCAGTATTTT
CASSPSSGVSTDTQYF
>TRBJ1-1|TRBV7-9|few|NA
TGTGCCAGCAGCTTAGTGGGTCGGGGGGACACTGAAGCTTTCTTT
CASSLVGRGDTEAFF
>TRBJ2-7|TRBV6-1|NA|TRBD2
TGTGCCAGCAGTGAAGCTGCTAGCGGGGAGGGTTACGAGCAGTACTTC
CASSEAASGEGYEQYF
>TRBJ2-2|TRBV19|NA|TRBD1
TGTGCCAGCCGTGCGGACAGGATCAACACCGGGGAGCTGTTTTTT
CASRADRINTGELFF
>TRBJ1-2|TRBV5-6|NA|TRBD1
TGTGCCAGCAGCTTGGAAGGGGGCGGATATGGCTACACCTTC
CASSLEGGGYGYTF
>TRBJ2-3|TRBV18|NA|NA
TGTGCCAGCTCATCCACAGATACGCAGTATTTT
CASSSTDTQYF
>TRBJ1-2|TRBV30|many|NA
TGTGCCTGGAGTGAAGGAACCCGCTATGGCTACACCTTC
CAWSEGTRYGYTF
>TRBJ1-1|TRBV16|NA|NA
TGTGCCAGCAGCCTTTCGCAAGGGGCCCCAATGAACACTGAAGCTTTCTTT
CASSLSQGAPMNTEAFF
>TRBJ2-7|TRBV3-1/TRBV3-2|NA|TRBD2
TGTGCCAGCAGCCGGGGGGGCGAGCAGTACTTC
CASSRGGEQYF
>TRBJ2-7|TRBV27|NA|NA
TGTGCCAGCAGTTTATTTTGGGGGGGCGCCGGCGAGCAGTACTTC
CASSLFWGGAGEQYF
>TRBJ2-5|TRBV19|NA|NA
TGTGCCAGTAGTAGTTCGGGACTCCAAGAGACCCAGTACTTC
CASSSSGLQETQYF
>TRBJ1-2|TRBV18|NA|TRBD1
TGTGCCAGCTCACCAACGACAGGGGGCTATAACTATGGCTACACCTTC
CASSPTTGGYNYGYTF
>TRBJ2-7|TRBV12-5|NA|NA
TGTGCTAGTGGGATCGGACAGTTAGAGCAGTACTTC
CASGIGQLEQYF
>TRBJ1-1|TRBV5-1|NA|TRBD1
TGCGCCAGCAGCACTACAGGGGTAGCAACTGAAGCTTTCTTT
CASSTTGVATEAFF
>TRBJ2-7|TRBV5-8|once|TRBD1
TGTGCCAGCAGCCTAACCGGGACAGGGAAGGGGGACGAGCAGTACTTC
CASSLTGTGKGDEQYF
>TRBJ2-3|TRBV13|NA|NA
TGTGCCAGCAGCTCCGTCACAGATACGCAGTATTTT
CASSSVTDTQYF
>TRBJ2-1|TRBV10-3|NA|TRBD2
TGTGCCATCAGCCCCGGGACTAGCGAATACAATGAGCAGTTCTTC
CAISPGTSEYNEQFF
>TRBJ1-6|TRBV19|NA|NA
TGTGCCAGTAGAATCGGTGGGGTTGTGCTCGGTTCACCCCTCCACTTT
CASRIGGVVLGSPLHF
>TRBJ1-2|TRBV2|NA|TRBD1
TGTGCCAGCAGTGAAGCTCATGGGACAGGCCACACCTTC
CASSEAHGTGHTF
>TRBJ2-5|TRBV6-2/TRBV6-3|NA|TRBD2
TGTGCCAGCAGTTCCTCTAGCGGGGGCTACCAAGAGACCCAGTACTTC
CASSSSSGGYQETQYF
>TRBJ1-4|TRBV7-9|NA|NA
TGTGCCAGCAGCCCCACGGCAGGGGCTGAAAAACTGTTTTTT
CASSPTAGAEKLFF
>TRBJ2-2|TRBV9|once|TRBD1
TGTGCCAGCAGCGAACCCGGGACAGGGAACACCGGGGAGCTGTTTTTT
CASSEPGTGNTGELFF
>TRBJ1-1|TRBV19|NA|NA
TGTGCCAGTAGTATGGGCTGGAACGTGAACACTGAAGCTTTCTTT
CASSMGWNVNTEAFF